Listed here are 20 T cell receptor beta chains from one sample, sequenced in a study of cytomegalovirus exposure and HLA in healthy donors. The data were produced by immunoSEQ multiplex PCR, yet TCRdb's version contains in-frame clones alone and is incomplete. Of 150,000 to 200,000 clones listed, around four fifths are singletons. The sample taken for sequencing was PBMCs. All receptors come from a young man in good health and CMV-seropositive.

The chain has TRBV19 and TRBJ1-1; 11 bases fit TRBD1. This CDR3 contains 16 residues. CDR1 LNHDA and CDR2 SQIVND come from the germline V gene (reference sequence). The junction had 6 bases not matched to a gene; V was cut back by 5 bases and J by 1 base. CDR3 DNA: TGTGCCAGTAGTTTTGGGACAGGGGGTAGGAACACTGAAGCTTTCTTT. Residues: CASSFGTGGRNTEAFF.

This chain links TRBV9 with TRBJ2-3, with D tentatively TRBD2 (5 bases). Per the germline V gene, CDR1 is SGDLS and CDR2 is YYNGEE. Between the trimmed V and J ends, which lost 4 bases and 1 base, there was a span of 19 bases. The CDR3 has 17 residues. CDR3 amino acids: CASSLDAADLGTDTQYF. The CDR3 DNA reads as TGTGCCAGCAGCCTCGACGCAGCGGACCTAGGCACAGATACGCAGTATTTT. The whole variable domain, remainder taken from reference TRBV9 and TRBJ2-3, is DSGVTQTPKHLITATGQRVTLRCSPRSGDLSVYWYQQSLDQGLQFLIQYYNGEERAKGNILERFSAQQFPDLHSELNLSSLELGDSALYFCASSLDAADLGTDTQYFGPGTRLTVL.

In the case of this clone: The germline gene is not matched at one end of the junction; a read error may be the cause. The CDR3 coding sequence is TGTGCCAGCAGCCCCCGGGGACAGGCGAACCCTGAAGCTTTCTTT. Translating gives CASSPRGQANPEAFF. The chain combines TRBV13 with TRBJ1-1; 8 nucleotides agree with TRBD1. This CDR3 has 15 amino acids. Germline CDR1 and CDR2: PRHDT and FYEKMQ (reference sequence).

The V and J genes are TRBV30 and TRBJ1-2; 10 nucleotides align to TRBD1. Germline V lookup: CDR1 GTSNPN, CDR2 SVGIG (reference sequence). The length of the CDR3 is 13 residues. Trimming took 3 bases from V and 7 from J; bases not matched to a gene: 5. The CDR3 here is CAWSRDRGSGYTF. CDR3 coding DNA: TGTGCCTGGAGCCGGGACAGGGGTAGTGGCTACACCTTC.

This clone appeared once. J is TRBJ1-3 and V is TRBV9; no reliable D call. V lost 3 bases to trimming and J lost 8 bases, with 21 bases between them. Germline V gene lookup returns CDR1 SGDLS and CDR2 YYNGEE. This CDR3 comprises 16 residues. The CDR3: CASSGSRGSPGDTIYF. DNA of the CDR3: TGTGCCAGCAGCGGTAGTAGAGGCAGCCCCGGGGACACCATATATTTT.

This chain uses TRBV7-3 with TRBJ1-1; TRBD1 is a possible D gene (6 bases). V was cut by 2 bases and J by 1 base, with 11 bases left in between. This CDR3 is built from 15 residues. Germline V gene lookup returns CDR1 SGHTA and CDR2 FQGTGA. The CDR3 is CASSLSPGQNTEAFF. Written as DNA, the CDR3 is TGTGCCAGCAGCTTATCCCCGGGACAGAACACTGAAGCTTTCTTT. Looking up the rest from reference TRBV7-3 and TRBJ1-1 gives the full variable domain: GAGVSQTPSNKVTEKGKYVELRCDPISGHTALYWYRQSLGQGPEFLIYFQGTGAADDSGLPNDRFFAVRPEGSVSTLKIQRTERGDSAVYLCASSLSPGQNTEAFFGQGTRLTVV.

This chain connects TRBV7-2 to TRBJ2-1, with 8 bases lining up with TRBD1. Germline CDR1 reads SGHTA; CDR2 reads FQGNSA. Trimming at V came to 7 bases and at J to 7 bases, leaving 6 bases not matched to a gene. The CDR3 loop spans 13 amino acids. The DNA for the CDR3 is TGTGCCAGCACCCCGGACAGGGTAAATGAGCAGTTCTTC. Amino acids: CASTPDRVNEQFF.

This chain joins TRBV7-2 and TRBJ2-5, with a possible D match to TRBD2 (5 bases). This CDR3 has 13 residues. Trimming pared 0 bases from V and 5 bases from J, leaving 7 bases between. Germline V gives CDR1 SGHTA, CDR2 FQGNSA. Here the CDR3 reads CASSLARGETQYF. CDR3 DNA sequence: TGTGCCAGCAGCTTAGCCCGCGGGGAGACCCAGTACTTC.

This clone was counted only a few times. V gene TRBV7-2 combines with J gene TRBJ2-7, with D possibly matching TRBD2 (7 bases). Per germline, CDR1 SGHTA and CDR2 FQGNSA. V gave up 6 bases and J gave up 1 base, with 13 bases separating them. The CDR3 is 14 residues long. CDR3: CASRVGGPSYEQYF. CDR3 nucleotides: TGTGCCAGCAGAGTCGGGGGGCCTTCCTACGAGCAGTACTTC.

In its sample, this clone was seen once. The chain employs TRBV6-1 and TRBJ2-1; D is unclear. Germline CDR1 is MNHNS and CDR2 is SASEGT. Trimming cost V 1 base and J 0 bases, with 4 bases left between them. The CDR3 runs 14 residues. The DNA for the CDR3 is TGTGCCAGCAGTGAAGTACTCTCCTACAATGAGCAGTTCTTC. Protein: CASSEVLSYNEQFF.

The V and J genes are TRBV27 and TRBJ1-1; perhaps TRBD1 as D (6 bases). In germline, CDR1 is MNHEY, CDR2 SMNVEV (reference sequence). V lost 10 bases and J 1 base, leaving 10 bases between the germline ends. The CDR3 is 12 residues long. DNA of the CDR3: TGTGCCACCAAGACAGGGAACACTGAAGCTTTCTTT. This translates into CATKTGNTEAFF.

This chain uses TRBV4-2 with TRBJ2-2, with 7 bases lining up with TRBD2. This CDR3 is 16 amino acids long. The junction had 5 bases not matched to a gene; V was cut back by 0 bases and J by 4 bases. CDR1 LGHNA and CDR2 YNFKEQ come from the germline V gene. CDR3 sequence: CASSQEWASGTGELFF. CDR3 DNA sequence: TGTGCCAGCAGCCAAGAGTGGGCTAGCGGCACCGGGGAGCTGTTTTTT.

A few counts support this clone. The genes are TRBV14 and TRBJ2-7; the match to TRBD2 covers 7 bases. With 4 bases clipped from V and 2 bases from J, the junction kept 8 bases outside the gene matches. This CDR3 has 15 amino acids. The germline gives CDR1 SGHDN, CDR2 FVKESK. Here the CDR3 DNA reads TGTGCCAGCAGCCCCGTAGGCGGGGGTCCCTACGAGCAGTACTTC. Its protein is CASSPVGGGPYEQYF.

The chain joins TRBV5-6 to TRBJ2-7; maybe TRBD1 (7 bases). The CDR3 is made up of 14 amino acids. V was shortened by 4 bases and J by 3 bases, with 14 bases between the two germline ends. The germline V gene has CDR1 SGHDT and CDR2 YYEEEE. The CDR3 nucleotides are TGTGCCAGCAGCCCAGGGGGAGGAGGCTACGAGCAGTACTTC. Amino acids: CASSPGGGGYEQYF. Filled out from reference TRBV5-6 and TRBJ2-7, the complete variable domain reads DAGVTQSPTHLIKTRGQQVTLRCSPKSGHDTVSWYQQALGQGPQFIFQYYEEEERQRGNFPDRFSGHQFPNYSSELNVNALLLGDSALYLCASSPGGGGYEQYFGPGTRLTVT.

This clone was observed once. In nucleotides, the CDR3 is TGTGCCAGCAGCAGCCGGGACACCAACACCGGGGAGCTGTTTTTT. It encodes CASSSRDTNTGELFF. This chain uses TRBV6-5 with TRBJ2-2; tentative D call: TRBD1 (6 bases). Germline V gives CDR1 MNHEY, CDR2 SVGAGI. The CDR3 totals 15 residues. V lost 6 bases and J 2 bases, leaving 13 bases between the germline ends.

The J gene is TRBJ2-1, the V gene TRBV4-3; D might be TRBD2 (6 bases). Trimming left V 0 bases short and J 12 bases short, with 18 bases between. The germline V gene has CDR1 LGHNA and CDR2 YSLEER. The CDR3 consists of 15 residues. CDR3 nucleotides: TGCGCCAGCAGCCAAGATAGGAACCGGTACGGGGGGCAGTTCTTC. Its translation is CASSQDRNRYGGQFF.

This chain joins TRBV7-6 and TRBJ1-5, with no clear D. V lost 0 bases and J lost 3, with 15 bases in between. There are 17 residues in the CDR3. CDR1 SGHVS and CDR2 FNYEAQ come from the germline V gene. CDR3 DNA sequence: TGTGCCAGCAGCTTAGCCCCCGTCGGGATCGACAATCAGCCCCAGCATTTT. This encodes CASSLAPVGIDNQPQHF.

This rearrangement joins TRBV11-2 to TRBJ2-2; 10 bases agree with TRBD1. In germline, CDR1 is SGHAT, CDR2 FQNNGV. The CDR3 spans 12 residues. The trim removed 5 bases at V and 12 bases at J, leaving 3 bases unmatched. In nucleotides, the CDR3 is TGTGCCAGCAGCCAGACAGGGGGCCAGCTGTTTTTT. Protein sequence: CASSQTGGQLFF.

The chain has TRBV4-1 and TRBJ2-7; TRBD2 matches 8 bases. V gave up 3 bases and J gave up 0 bases; unmatched junction bases: 7. CDR1 is MGHRA and CDR2 is YSYEKL in the germline V gene. CDR3 length: 16 residues. Here the CDR3 DNA reads TGCGCCAGCAGCCATCCCCCGGCGGGGGGCTCCTACGAGCAGTACTTC. Translation: CASSHPPAGGSYEQYF.

This clone was observed a single time. The chain uses TRBV19 and TRBJ2-7; D call uncertain. Per germline, CDR1 LNHDA and CDR2 SQIVND (reference sequence). V was trimmed by 1 base and J by 2 bases, leaving 12 bases between them. This CDR3 has 15 residues. CDR3 amino acids: CASSIGDLGTYEQYF. The DNA for the CDR3 is TGTGCCAGTAGTATAGGAGACTTGGGTACCTACGAGCAGTACTTC.